The 22 T cell receptor beta chains given below trace back to one sample, sequenced in a study of T-cell memory formation after mild COVID-19. A single record per CDR3 protein comes from TCRdb applying MiXCR to the 5' RACE reads. The sample records about 600,000 distinct CDR3 sequences, less than 25% being singletons. The source material was PBMCs or a T cell subset sorted from them (not recorded which). The receptors were gathered from an adult woman who had mild COVID-19 (a few samples of this study predate the infection). Cell type and time point are not known.

This clonotype was picked up a small number of times. In DNA, the CDR3 is TGCAGTGCTAGAGATCCCCCTGTTACAGGGGACACTGAAGCTTTCTTT. This translates into CSARDPPVTGDTEAFF. The chain is built from TRBV20-1 and TRBJ1-1; 7 positions match TRBD1. Germline V CDR1 and CDR2: DFQATT, SNEGSKA (reference sequence). The CDR3 consists of 16 residues. Losses at the gene ends were 0 bases for V and 3 bases for J; bases not matched to a gene: 10.

The chain recombines TRBV20-1 with TRBJ2-7, with 7 bases identical to TRBD1. The CDR3 consists of 13 residues. The germline CDR1 and CDR2 sequences are DFQATT and SNEGSKA (reference sequence). V shed 2 bases, J shed 1 base, and the junction held 2 bases outside the gene matches. The CDR3 here is CSARWDRSYEQYF. The CDR3 nucleotides are TGCAGTGCTAGATGGGACAGATCCTACGAGCAGTACTTC.

The rearrangement links TRBV20-1 to TRBJ1-1; possibly TRBD1 for D (5 bases). V shed 3 bases and J shed 0 bases, with 14 bases lying between them. Germline V gives CDR1 DFQATT, CDR2 SNEGSKA (reference sequence). The CDR3 is made up of 15 amino acids. The CDR3 DNA follows: TGCAGTGCTAGGCGGGGGTCGACGATGAACACTGAAGCTTTCTTT. Protein product: CSARRGSTMNTEAFF.

This clonotype was detected a few times. The chain combines TRBV11-2 with TRBJ2-7; D is unclear. CDR1 is SGHAT and CDR2 is FQNNGV in the germline V gene. CDR3 length: 15 amino acids. Trimming removed 4 bases at V and 0 bases at J, with 13 bases between. The DNA for the CDR3 is TGTGCCAGCAGCTCTCCGGGCCGCAGCTCCTACGAGCAGTACTTC. This translates into CASSSPGRSSYEQYF.

The gene calls are TRBV5-1 and TRBJ2-1; 8 nucleotides agree with TRBD1. The CDR3 sequence is 16 residues long. V was pared by 0 bases and J by 2 bases, with 4 bases of the junction left unmatched. Germline V gives CDR1 SGHRS, CDR2 YFSETQ. CDR3 bases: TGCGCCAGCAGCTTGGACCAGGGACAGGCCTACAATGAGCAGTTCTTC. Translation: CASSLDQGQAYNEQFF.

In its sample, this clonotype was seen many times. The rearrangement links TRBV5-1 to TRBJ1-1, with D hard to call. Germline values: CDR1 SGHRS, CDR2 YFSETQ. CDR3 length equals 13 residues. V was clipped by 6 bases and J by 6 bases, with 15 bases between them. CDR3 nucleotide sequence: TGCGCCAGCAACAACGGGAATATGGCTGAAGCTTTCTTT. It translates to CASNNGNMAEAFF.

The chain uses TRBV11-2 and TRBJ2-7, with TRBD2 matching 8 bases. Germline V gene lookup returns CDR1 SGHAT and CDR2 FQNNGV. The CDR3 covers 15 residues. J lost 2 bases, V lost 4 bases, and 7 bases had no gene match. The CDR3 reads CASSSIAGPAYEQYF. The CDR3 bases are TGTGCCAGCAGCTCGATAGCGGGGCCAGCCTACGAGCAGTACTTC.

This clonotype was observed a handful of times. The chain combines TRBV15 with TRBJ1-2; D gene ambiguous. V was shortened by 1 base and J by 8 bases, with 8 bases between the two germline ends. Germline CDR1 is LNHNV and CDR2 is YYDKDF (reference sequence). The CDR3 consists of 12 residues. CDR3 DNA: TGTGCCACCAGCAGAGGAGAGGTCGGCTACACCTTC. Residues: CATSRGEVGYTF.

This clonotype was detected a few times. The chain has TRBV5-6 and TRBJ2-7; 8 bases line up with TRBD1. The CDR3 extends over 15 amino acids. CDR1 is SGHDT and CDR2 is YYEEEE in the germline V gene. V lost 1 base to trimming and J lost 3 bases; unmatched junction nucleotides: 6. The chain's CDR3 is CASSLTGTGFYEQYF. CDR3 coding DNA: TGTGCCAGCAGCTTGACCGGGACAGGCTTCTACGAGCAGTACTTC.

This clonotype was picked up a small number of times. For the CDR3, the DNA is TGTGCCAGCAGTTTACTAAAGACAGGAATCGACCCCTCCGAGCAGTACTTC. Amino acid sequence: CASSLLKTGIDPSEQYF. This chain links TRBV27 with TRBJ2-7, with D tentatively TRBD1 (6 bases). Looked up from germline, CDR1 is MNHEY and CDR2 is SMNVEV (reference sequence). The length of the CDR3 is 17 residues. V lost 2 bases and J lost 6, with 23 bases in between.

This clonotype was seen repeatedly, ten times or more. V usage is TRBV12-3 or TRBV12-4 and J usage is TRBJ1-1; D unclear. CDR3 size: 15 residues. The V end was cut by 3 bases, the J end by 6 bases, with 17 bases between. The CDR3 here is CASSFSGRPGAEAFF. DNA of the CDR3: TGTGCCAGCAGTTTCAGCGGTCGGCCTGGAGCTGAAGCTTTCTTT.

This chain links TRBV7-8 with TRBJ2-7; 10 nucleotides line up with TRBD2. V trimming: 4 bases; J trimming: 5 bases; junction bases outside the gene matches: 8. The CDR3 contains 15 residues. The germline V gene encodes CDR1 SGHVS and CDR2 FQNEAQ. The CDR3 reads CASSWVPSGSHEQYF. In nucleotides, the CDR3 is TGTGCCAGCAGCTGGGTGCCTAGCGGGAGCCACGAGCAGTACTTC.

CDR3 loop: CASSQDQGYNEQFF. DNA for the CDR3: TGTGCCAGCAGCCAAGATCAGGGGTACAATGAGCAGTTCTTC. The chain recombines TRBV3-1 with TRBJ2-1, with D possibly being TRBD1 (6 bases). V was pared by 0 bases and J by 4 bases, with 7 bases between. CDR3 length equals 14 residues. Germline loops: CDR1 LGHDT, CDR2 YNNKEL (reference sequence).

CDR3 loop: CSGAEGNIQYF. DNA for the CDR3: TGCAGCGGAGCTGAGGGAAACATTCAGTACTTC. The chain carries TRBV29-1 and TRBJ2-4; a weak D match, TRBD2 (5 bases). The length of the CDR3 is 11 residues. Germline CDR1 SQVTM, CDR2 ANQGSEA. The germline V and J ends were trimmed by 7 bases and 6 bases, with 10 bases remaining between them.

The chain recombines TRBV29-1 with TRBJ2-7; D gene unclear. Germline CDR1 SQVTM, CDR2 ANQGSEA. V was cut by 1 base and J by 3 bases, with 10 bases left in between. The CDR3 length is 13 residues. Here the CDR3 reads CSVEAGAFYEQYF. CDR3 nucleotides: TGCAGCGTTGAAGCAGGAGCCTTCTACGAGCAGTACTTC.

The V gene is TRBV4-3, the J gene TRBJ2-3; TRBD2 matches 9 bases. This CDR3 spans 18 amino acids. The germline V gene encodes CDR1 LGHNA and CDR2 YSLEER. V gave up 0 bases and J gave up 1 base; unmatched junction bases: 8. The CDR3 bases are TGCGCCAGCAGCCAAGATTGGAGAACTAGCGGGCGCACAGATACGCAGTATTTT. Amino acids: CASSQDWRTSGRTDTQYF.

This clonotype was detected a few times. The J gene is TRBJ2-7, the V gene TRBV2; D possibly corresponds to TRBD2 (6 bases). V gave up 5 bases and J gave up 3 bases, with 14 bases separating them. Germline V gene sequence: CDR1 SNHLY, CDR2 FYNNEI. CDR3 length: 14 residues. The CDR3 is CASSRGGVVYEQYF. In DNA form, the CDR3 reads TGTGCCAGCAGTAGGGGCGGGGTAGTCTACGAGCAGTACTTC.

This sequence joins TRBV7-2 and TRBJ2-5; 7 bases are a match to TRBD2. There are 18 residues in the CDR3. Germline trimming cut 0 bases from V and 6 bases from J; bases unmatched to any gene: 16. Looked up from germline, CDR1 is SGHTA and CDR2 is FQGNSA. Written as DNA, the CDR3 is TGTGCCAGCAGCTTAGCTCCGGTCGGACACGTCGGGAGGAAGACCCAGTACTTC. Its protein product is CASSLAPVGHVGRKTQYF.

V gene TRBV3-1 combines with J gene TRBJ1-5, with D unresolved. Germline loops: CDR1 LGHDT, CDR2 YNNKEL (reference sequence). The CDR3 covers 14 residues. V shed 1 base and J shed 3 bases, with 7 bases lying between them. The CDR3, as DNA: TGTGCCAGCAGCCAAGGCGGCGTCAATCAGCCCCAGCATTTT. Amino acid sequence: CASSQGGVNQPQHF.

V is TRBV7-9 and J is TRBJ1-1, with D perhaps TRBD1 (6 bases). In germline, CDR1 is SEHNR, CDR2 FQNEAQ (reference sequence). Trimming cost V 1 base and J 6 bases, with 21 bases left between them. The CDR3 length is 17 residues. In DNA, the CDR3 is TGTGCCAGCAGCTTAGGGGCCCCGGGGACATATTCCGCTGAAGCTTTCTTT. Its protein product is CASSLGAPGTYSAEAFF.

This clonotype has a count of ten or more. The CDR3 bases are TGTGCCAGCAGCGATAATTGGGGCAGCTACGAGCAGTACTTC. Translating it yields CASSDNWGSYEQYF. The rearrangement uses TRBV7-2 and TRBJ2-7, with a tentative D call TRBD1 (5 bases). V was pared by 5 bases and J by 3 bases, with 14 bases between. The CDR3 loop spans 14 amino acids. Germline V lookup: CDR1 SGHTA, CDR2 FQGNSA.

This clonotype was counted a few times. The V call is TRBV10-3, the J call TRBJ2-2; 10 bases line up with TRBD1. CDR1 is ENHRY, CDR2 SYGVKD, per germline. The CDR3 totals 20 residues. V lost 6 bases and J lost 4; bases outside the gene matches: 20. The CDR3 coding sequence is TGTGCCATCAGCGCACTCCCGGGGGGACAGGGGCGAAGTGGCACCGGGGAGCTGTTTTTT. Translating gives CAISALPGGQGRSGTGELFF.